The 5 T cell receptor beta chains below all came from one sample that was sequenced in a study of T-cell memory formation after mild COVID-19. One entry per CDR3 protein, called by TCRdb with MiXCR from the 5' RACE reads. This sample yields about 190,000 distinct CDR3 sequences, of which around 19% are seen a single time; roughly 2.6% belongs to the top ten. Sequenced sample: PBMCs or a T cell subset sorted from them (not recorded which). These TCRs come from an adult woman who had mild COVID-19 (a few samples of this study predate the infection). Cell type and time point are not known.

This clonotype was observed many times. V usage is TRBV5-1 and J usage is TRBJ2-3, with 7 bases aligning to TRBD2. J was trimmed by 5 bases and V by 4 bases; bases with no gene match: 7. The CDR3 is 14 amino acids. The V gene's germline CDR1 is SGHRS and CDR2 YFSETQ. CDR3 in amino acids: CASSIRTSLDTQYF. The CDR3 nucleotides read TGCGCCAGCAGCATCCGGACTAGTCTAGATACGCAGTATTTT.

The chain links TRBV4-3 to TRBJ2-7; 7 positions match TRBD1. V lost 0 bases to trimming and J lost 3 bases; unmatched junction nucleotides: 2. This CDR3 has 14 residues. The germline V gene encodes CDR1 LGHNA and CDR2 YSLEER. The CDR3 region has the DNA TGCGCCAGCAGCCAAGACCGGGACAGCTACGAGCAGTACTTC. Amino acid sequence: CASSQDRDSYEQYF.

Only a few counts were recorded for this clonotype. The genes are TRBV5-1 and TRBJ2-4; tentatively, D is TRBD1 (6 bases). The CDR3 runs to 14 residues. Trimming left V 4 bases short and J 3 bases short, with 11 bases between. CDR1 and CDR2 (germline): SGHRS, YFSETQ. For the CDR3, the DNA is TGCGCCAGCAGCCCAGGGGTTGTCAAAAACATTCAGTACTTC. Its translation is CASSPGVVKNIQYF. Full variable domain (remainder filled in from reference TRBV5-1 and TRBJ2-4): KAGVTQTPRYLIKTRGQQVTLSCSPISGHRSVSWYQQTPGQGLQFLFEYFSETQRNKGNFPGRFSGRQFSNSRSEMNVSTLELGDSALYLCASSPGVVKNIQYFGAGTRLSVL.

The V call is TRBV6-5, the J call TRBJ1-6; 7 bases line up with TRBD1. This CDR3 contains 15 residues. Germline trimming cut 1 base from V and 9 bases from J; bases unmatched to any gene: 6. Germline loops: CDR1 MNHEY, CDR2 SVGAGI. CDR3 amino acids: CASSYYRQGSSPLHF. The CDR3 DNA reads as TGTGCCAGCAGTTACTATAGACAGGGCAGTTCACCCCTCCACTTT.

This clonotype was counted at least ten times. The CDR3 nucleotides are TGTGCCAGCAGACTCCTACTAGCGGGAGACACAGATACGCAGTATTTT. This encodes CASRLLLAGDTDTQYF. The chain uses TRBV5-4 and TRBJ2-3, with TRBD2 matching over 11 bases. J gave up 2 bases and V 5 bases, and 7 bases lay outside the gene matches. From germline, CDR1 is SGHNT and CDR2 YYREEE (reference sequence). This CDR3 spans 16 amino acids.